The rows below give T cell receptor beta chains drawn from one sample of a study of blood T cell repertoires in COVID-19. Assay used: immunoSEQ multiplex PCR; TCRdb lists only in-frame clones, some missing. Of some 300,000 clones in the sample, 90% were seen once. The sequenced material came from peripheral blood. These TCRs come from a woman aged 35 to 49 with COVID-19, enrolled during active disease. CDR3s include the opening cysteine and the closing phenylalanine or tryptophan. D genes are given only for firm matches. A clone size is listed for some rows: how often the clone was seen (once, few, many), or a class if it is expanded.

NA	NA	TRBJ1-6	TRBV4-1	CASSQFTLSSYDSPLHF	TGCGCCAGCAGCCAATTCACGCTCTCCTCCTATGATTCACCCCTCCACTTT
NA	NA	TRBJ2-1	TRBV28	CASSFQATIYNEQFF	TGTGCCAGCAGTTTTCAGGCCACCATCTACAATGAGCAGTTCTTC
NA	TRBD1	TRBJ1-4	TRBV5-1	CASSLGDRVEKLFF	TGCGCCAGCAGCTTGGGGGACAGGGTTGAAAAACTGTTTTTT
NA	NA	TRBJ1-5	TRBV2	CAGTGDRNQPQHF	TGTGCCGGCACGGGGGACCGCAATCAGCCCCAGCATTTT
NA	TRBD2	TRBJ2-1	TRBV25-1	CASSVAGADNEQFF	TGTGCCAGCAGTGTAGCGGGAGCGGACAATGAGCAGTTCTTC
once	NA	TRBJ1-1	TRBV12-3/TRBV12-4	CASSEQVEAFF	TGTGCCAGCAGTGAGCAGGTTGAAGCTTTCTTT
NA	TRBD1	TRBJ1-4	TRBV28	CASSPEGQGGNEKLFF	TGTGCCAGCAGTCCCGAAGGGCAGGGGGGTAATGAAAAACTGTTTTTT
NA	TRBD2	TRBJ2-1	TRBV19	CASSRTSDEQFF	TGTGCCAGTAGTCGGACTAGCGATGAGCAGTTCTTC
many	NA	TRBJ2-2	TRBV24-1	CATSDLGAETGELFF	TGTGCCACCAGTGATTTAGGGGCAGAGACCGGGGAGCTGTTTTTT
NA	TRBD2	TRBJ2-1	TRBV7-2	CASSLTRGGGRLNEQFF	TGTGCCAGCAGCTTAACTCGGGGCGGCGGGAGGTTGAATGAGCAGTTCTTC
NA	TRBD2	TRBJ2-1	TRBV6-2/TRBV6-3	CASSWTRYNEQFF	TGTGCCAGCAGTTGGACTAGGTACAATGAGCAGTTCTTC
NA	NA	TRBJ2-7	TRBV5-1	CASSLVGGYGGYEQYF	TGCGCCAGCAGCTTGGTAGGTGGTTACGGAGGCTACGAGCAGTACTTC
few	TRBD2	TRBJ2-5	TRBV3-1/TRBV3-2	CASSPLGGLQETQYF	TGTGCCAGCAGCCCTCTGGGAGGGCTCCAAGAGACCCAGTACTTC
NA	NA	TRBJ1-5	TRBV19	CASSMAQAGDQPQHF	TGTGCCAGTAGTATGGCACAGGCCGGAGATCAGCCCCAGCATTTT
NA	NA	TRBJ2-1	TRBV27	CASTQYNEQFF	TGTGCCAGCACCCAATACAATGAGCAGTTCTTC
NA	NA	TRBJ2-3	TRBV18	CASSPLSLAAQTTDTQYF	TGTGCCAGCTCACCACTCAGTCTGGCTGCTCAAACCACAGATACGCAGTATTTT
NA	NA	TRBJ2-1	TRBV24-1	CATSEARQVYNEQFF	TGTGCCACCAGTGAGGCCCGACAGGTCTACAATGAGCAGTTCTTC
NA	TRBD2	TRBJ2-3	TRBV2	CASSDGTSGGARGTQYF	TGTGCCAGCAGCGACGGGACTAGCGGGGGGGCCCGGGGTACGCAGTATTTT
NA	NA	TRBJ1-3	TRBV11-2	CASSLGDSGNTIYF	TGTGCCAGCAGCTTAGGAGACTCTGGAAACACCATATATTTT
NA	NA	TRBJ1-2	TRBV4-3	CASSHLSQGNNYGYTF	TGCGCCAGCAGCCATCTAAGTCAGGGTAACAACTATGGCTACACCTTC
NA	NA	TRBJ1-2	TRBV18	CASSPLARQAHTF	TGTGCCAGCTCACCATTGGCGCGACAGGCCCACACCTTC
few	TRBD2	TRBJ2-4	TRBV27	CASSPTSGGLAKNIQYF	TGTGCCAGCAGTCCGACCTCGGGAGGGTTAGCCAAAAACATTCAGTACTTC
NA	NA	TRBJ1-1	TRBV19	CASSILGSTEAFF	TGTGCCAGTAGTATTCTTGGCAGCACTGAAGCTTTCTTT
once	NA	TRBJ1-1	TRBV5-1	CASSLDGGWTEAFF	TGCGCCAGCAGCTTGGATGGAGGGTGGACTGAAGCTTTCTTT
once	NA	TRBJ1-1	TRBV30	CAAPLKGGGFEAFF	TGTGCCGCTCCTCTTAAGGGGGGGGGATTTGAAGCTTTCTTT
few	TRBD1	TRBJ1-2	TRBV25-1	CASRSDRAYGYTF	TGTGCCAGCCGTTCGGACAGGGCCTATGGCTACACCTTC
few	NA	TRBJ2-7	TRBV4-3	CASSHQQDPTYEQYF	TGCGCCAGCAGCCATCAACAGGATCCTACCTACGAGCAGTACTTC
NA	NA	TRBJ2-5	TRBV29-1	CSVNAGYQETQYF	TGCAGCGTTAATGCGGGGTACCAAGAGACCCAGTACTTC
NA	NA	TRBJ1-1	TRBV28	CASRWGDRNTEAFF	TGTGCCAGCAGATGGGGTGACAGGAACACTGAAGCTTTCTTT
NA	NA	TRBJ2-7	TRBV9	CASSVAPQGRLYEQYF	TGTGCCAGCAGCGTAGCTCCACAGGGACGCCTCTACGAGCAGTACTTC
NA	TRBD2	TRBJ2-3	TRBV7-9	CASSSGLAGFTDTQYF	TGTGCCAGCAGCTCGGGACTAGCGGGCTTCACAGATACGCAGTATTTT
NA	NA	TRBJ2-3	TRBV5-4	CASSLFAGSTDTQYF	TGTGCCAGCAGCTTATTCGCGGGAAGCACAGATACGCAGTATTTT
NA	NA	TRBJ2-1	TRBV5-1	CASSLNRNEQFF	TGCGCCAGCAGCTTAAACAGGAATGAGCAGTTCTTC
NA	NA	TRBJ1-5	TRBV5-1	CASSREGENQPQHF	TGCGCCAGCAGCCGGGAGGGGGAGAATCAGCCCCAGCATTTT
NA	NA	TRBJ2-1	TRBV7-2	CASSLLHRLSEQFF	TGTGCCAGCAGCCTATTACACAGGTTAAGTGAGCAGTTCTTC
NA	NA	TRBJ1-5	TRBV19	CASSMSYSNQPQHF	TGTGCCAGTAGTATGTCGTATAGCAATCAGCCCCAGCATTTT
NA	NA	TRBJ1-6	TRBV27	CASRRAYNSPLHF	TGTGCCAGCAGGAGGGCCTATAATTCACCCCTCCACTTT
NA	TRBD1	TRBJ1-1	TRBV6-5	CASSFDRAVTEAFF	TGTGCCAGCAGTTTTGACAGGGCGGTGACTGAAGCTTTCTTT
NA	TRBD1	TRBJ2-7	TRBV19	CASSTLSSTGIYEQYF	TGTGCCAGTAGTACCCTCAGTTCGACAGGGATCTACGAGCAGTACTTC
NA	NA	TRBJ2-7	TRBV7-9	CASSPGAPANEQYF	TGTGCCAGCAGCCCCGGAGCGCCGGCCAACGAGCAGTACTTC
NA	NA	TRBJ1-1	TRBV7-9	CASSLVRENTEAFF	TGTGCCAGCAGCTTAGTACGGGAGAACACTGAAGCTTTCTTT
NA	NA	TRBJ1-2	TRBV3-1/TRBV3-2	CASSQVRGGFSYGYTF	TGTGCCAGCAGCCAAGTCCGGGGGGGTTTCAGCTATGGCTACACCTTC
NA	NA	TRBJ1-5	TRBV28	CASSPRNSYHQPQHF	TGTGCCAGCAGTCCGAGAAACAGCTACCATCAGCCCCAGCATTTT
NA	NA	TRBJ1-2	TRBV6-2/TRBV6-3	CASSYSTGGYTF	TGTGCCAGCAGTTACTCGACTGGTGGCTACACCTTC
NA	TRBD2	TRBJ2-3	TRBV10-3	CATARLAESTDTQYF	TGTGCCACGGCCAGACTAGCGGAGAGCACAGATACGCAGTATTTT
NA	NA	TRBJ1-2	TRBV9	CASSVVEVSVYGYTF	TGTGCCAGCAGCGTAGTCGAGGTTTCGGTCTATGGCTACACCTTC
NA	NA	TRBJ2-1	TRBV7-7	CASSVRGGGEQFF	TGTGCTAGCAGCGTAAGGGGAGGCGGTGAGCAGTTCTTC
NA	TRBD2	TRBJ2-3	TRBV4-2	CASSQTGGRGTDTQYF	TGTGCCAGCAGCCAGACGGGGGGGCGAGGCACAGATACGCAGTATTTT
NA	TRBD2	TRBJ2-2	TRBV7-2	CASRVTSGTGELFF	TGTGCCAGCCGCGTGACTAGCGGCACCGGGGAGCTGTTTTTT
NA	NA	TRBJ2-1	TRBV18	CASSRQTFSTNNEQFF	TGTGCCAGCTCACGACAGACTTTTTCCACTAACAATGAGCAGTTCTTC
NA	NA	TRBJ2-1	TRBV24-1	CATSPRAYNEQFF	TGTGCCACCTCTCCCCGGGCCTACAATGAGCAGTTCTTC
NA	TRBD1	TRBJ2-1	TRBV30	CANRDRVDEQFF	TGTGCTAACCGGGACAGGGTGGATGAGCAGTTCTTC
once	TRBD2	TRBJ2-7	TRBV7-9	CASSLPLPAGRSYEQYF	TGTGCCAGCAGCCTCCCACTCCCAGCGGGGAGATCCTACGAGCAGTACTTC
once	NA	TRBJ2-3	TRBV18	CASSPGTPSTDTQYF	TGTGCCAGCTCGCCCGGGACACCTAGCACAGATACGCAGTATTTT
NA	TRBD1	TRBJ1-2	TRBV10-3	CATSGQGAVYGYTF	TGTGCCACCTCAGGACAGGGGGCCGTCTATGGCTACACCTTC
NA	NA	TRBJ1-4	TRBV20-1	CSASAHTAGEKLFF	TGCAGTGCTAGTGCGCACACTGCGGGTGAAAAACTGTTTTTT